The clone carrying this T cell receptor beta chain came up a few times. Cycle 7 day 1, cycle 4 day 1, and baseline were the timepoints at which blood was sampled. This specimen comes from a study of OX40 agonist ivuxolimab in advanced cancers. Turning to the study itself: Patients were infused with ivuxolimab every 2 weeks at 0.01 to 10 mg/kg. Those treated in dose escalation had hepatocellular carcinoma, melanoma, renal cell cancer or head and neck cancer. The dose-escalation cohort was around 83% male, with a mean age of 60 years, ranging about 23 to 90.

CDR1 is MNHEY and CDR2 is SVGAGI in the germline V gene. The CDR3 is 13 residues long. V shed 10 bases and J shed 3 bases, with 16 bases lying between them. The repertoire was sequenced with immunoSEQ multiplex PCR; TCRdb's copy has only in-frame clones and lacks some. The sample lists around 50,000 clones, 75% to 85% occurring once. The source is an adult with an advanced solid tumor such as melanoma, head and neck, liver or kidney cancer. The starting material was CD4+ or CD8+ T cells sorted from blood, obtained in a trial of the OX40 agonist ivuxolimab. This chain links TRBV6-5 with TRBJ2-7; D could derive from TRBD1 or TRBD2 (5 bases each). CDR3 sequence (DNA): TGTGCCACCTCCGGGACGGAGGACTACGAGCAGTACTTC. Its protein product is CATSGTEDYEQYF.